The 27 T cell receptor beta chains listed next were all sequenced from one sample in a study of blood T cell repertoires in COVID-19. Some clones are missing from TCRdb's copy, which holds only in-frame ones; the method was immunoSEQ multiplex PCR. The data show approximately 200,000 clones, with 80% to 90% seen just once and about 4% held by the top ten. Sequenced sample: PBMCs or T cells enriched from blood (not recorded which). These receptors were taken from a woman aged 30 to 39 who had been exposed to COVID-19.

The chain combines TRBV7-7 with TRBJ2-1, with D possibly matching TRBD1 (6 bases). Germline V CDR1 and CDR2: SSHAT, FNYEAQ (reference sequence). The CDR3 is made up of 13 amino acids. Trimming cost V 6 bases and J 10 bases, with 16 bases left between them. The DNA of the CDR3 is TGTGCCAGCAGTCTAAGGGGGTTGGGAGAGCAGTTCTTC. This sequence encodes CASSLRGLGEQFF. The full variable domain, rest sourced from reference TRBV7-7 and TRBJ2-1, is GAGVSQSPRYKVTKRGQDVTLRCDPISSHATLYWYQQALGQGPEFLTYFNYEAQPDKSGLPSDRFSAERPEGSISTLTIQRTEQRDSAMYRCASSLRGLGEQFFGPGTRLTVL.

The V gene is TRBV20-1, the J gene TRBJ2-6, with a weak D call TRBD1 (6 bases). The CDR3 covers 14 residues. Trimming removed 3 bases at V and 1 base at J, with 7 bases between. The germline V gene has CDR1 DFQATT and CDR2 SNEGSKA (reference sequence). The DNA of the CDR3 is TGCAGTGCTAGTGGACAGTCTGGGGCCAACGTCCTGACTTTC. Translation: CSASGQSGANVLTF.

V is TRBV12-5 and J is TRBJ2-3; D not resolved. This CDR3 has 15 residues. Germline V gene data show CDR1 as LGHNT and CDR2 as FRNRAP. Trimming removed 0 bases at V and 2 bases at J, with 9 bases between. The CDR3 sequence: CASGLVLTPTDTQYF. The CDR3 DNA follows: TGTGCTAGTGGTTTGGTCCTGACTCCCACAGATACGCAGTATTTT. Combining the CDR3 with reference TRBV12-5 and TRBJ2-3 gives the whole variable domain DARVTQTPRHKVTEMGQEVTMRCQPILGHNTVFWYRQTMMQGLELLAYFRNRAPLDDSGMPKDRFSAEMPDATLATLKIQPSEPRDSAVYFCASGLVLTPTDTQYFGPGTRLTVL.

This chain uses TRBV6-4 with TRBJ2-2; TRBD2 might be the D (5 bases). The germline CDR1 and CDR2 sequences are MRHNA and SNTAGT. The CDR3 extends over 15 amino acids. With 0 bases removed from V and 5 bases from J, the gap between germline ends came to 10 bases. The CDR3 here is CASSDSMRVTGELFF. The CDR3 DNA reads TGTGCCAGCAGTGACTCTATGAGGGTGACCGGGGAGCTGTTTTTT.

The chain recombines TRBV11-2 with TRBJ2-1, with 8 bases lining up with TRBD2. The CDR3 has 15 amino acids. Trimming took 5 bases from V and 2 from J; bases not matched to a gene: 5. Germline V gene sequence: CDR1 SGHAT, CDR2 FQNNGV. CDR3 nucleotides: TGTGCCAGCAGCCCGGGACTAGAAGCCTACAATGAGCAGTTCTTC. It specifies CASSPGLEAYNEQFF.

The CDR3 DNA reads TGTGCCAGCAGCAATTTAGCGGGGGGTTCCGCAGATACGCAGTATTTT. Translated: CASSNLAGGSADTQYF. The chain combines TRBV21-1 with TRBJ2-3; the table's D call of TRBD2 was not tested on the DNA. TRBV21-1 is listed as a pseudogene. The CDR3 runs to 16 residues.

This chain links TRBV2 with TRBJ2-7; 14 nucleotides line up with TRBD2. Per germline, CDR1 SNHLY and CDR2 FYNNEI. The ends lost 8 bases at V and 4 bases at J; junction bases unmatched: 4. The CDR3 spans 14 residues. CDR3 loop: CASHGLAGGYEQYF. For the CDR3, the DNA is TGTGCCAGCCACGGACTAGCGGGGGGATACGAGCAGTACTTC.

The chain is built from TRBV5-1 and TRBJ1-5; TRBD1 matches at 9 bases. Trimming at V came to 0 bases and at J to 2 bases, leaving 9 bases not matched to a gene. In germline, CDR1 is SGHRS, CDR2 YFSETQ. The CDR3 sequence is 18 residues long. For the CDR3, the DNA is TGCGCCAGCAGCTTGGCACAGGGGGCCGGAGGTGGCAATCAGCCCCAGCATTTT. This sequence encodes CASSLAQGAGGGNQPQHF.

The CDR3 region is CASSDLTGSETQYF. The CDR3 DNA sequence: TGTGCCAGCAGTGACCTTACAGGGTCGGAGACCCAGTACTTC. The rearrangement links TRBV2 to TRBJ2-5, with D tentatively TRBD1 (6 bases). V was shortened by 3 bases and J by 5 bases, with 13 bases between the two germline ends. The CDR3 is 14 residues long. Germline lookup yields CDR1 SNHLY and CDR2 FYNNEI.

This chain connects TRBV3-1 (or the pseudogene TRBV3-2) to TRBJ1-6; 7 bases fit TRBD1. CDR1 LGHDT and CDR2 YNNKEL come from the germline V gene (reference sequence). There are 19 residues in the CDR3. The V gene end was trimmed by 1 base and the J gene end by 6 bases; junction bases not matched to a gene: 15. CDR3 sequence: CASSQADRVLEGFNSPLHF. The CDR3 coding sequence is TGTGCCAGCAGCCAAGCAGACAGGGTTTTAGAGGGGTTTAATTCACCCCTCCACTTT.

This clone has a handful of counts. The chain carries TRBV27 and TRBJ2-2; 8 bases match TRBD2. The length of the CDR3 is 14 residues. V trimming: 5 bases; J trimming: 9 bases; junction bases outside the gene matches: 8. Germline values: CDR1 MNHEY, CDR2 SMNVEV (reference sequence). The CDR3 is CASSPARGGRELFF. The CDR3 DNA reads as TGTGCCAGCAGTCCAGCCCGGGGGGGCCGGGAGCTGTTTTTT.

The chain has TRBV5-1 and TRBJ2-5, with D maybe TRBD2 (7 bases). V lost 3 bases to trimming and J lost 5 bases, with 20 bases between them. The germline gives CDR1 SGHRS, CDR2 YFSETQ. The CDR3 length is 16 residues. DNA for the CDR3: TGCGCCAGCAGCTCTAACCCCCCGGGGGGCGGGGAGACCCAGTACTTC. Protein: CASSSNPPGGGETQYF.

This sequence joins TRBV2 and TRBJ1-1; 7 bases align to TRBD1. The CDR3 consists of 15 residues. J was trimmed by 4 bases and V by 6 bases; bases with no gene match: 11. Germline V gives CDR1 SNHLY, CDR2 FYNNEI. The CDR3 sequence: CASRETGLSRTEAFF. CDR3 DNA: TGTGCCAGCAGGGAGACAGGGCTCTCTCGCACTGAAGCTTTCTTT.

CDR3: CASSQGGNTDTQYF. Written as DNA, the CDR3 is TGTGCCAGCTCTCAGGGCGGGAACACAGATACGCAGTATTTT. The chain combines TRBV18 with TRBJ2-3; perhaps TRBD2 as D (6 bases). The CDR3 has 14 amino acids. Germline assignment: CDR1 KGHSH and CDR2 LQKENI. V lost 6 bases to trimming and J lost 2 bases, with 12 bases between them. The full variable domain, its missing parts supplied by reference TRBV18 and TRBJ2-3, is NAGVMQNPRHLVRRRGQEARLRCSPMKGHSHVYWYRQLPEEGLKFMVYLQKENIIDESGMPKERFSAEFPKEGPSILRIQQVVRGDSAAYFCASSQGGNTDTQYFGPGTRLTVL.

In its sample, this clone was seen once. V usage is TRBV6-5 and J usage is TRBJ1-1, with a tentative D call TRBD1 (5 bases). The CDR3 has 13 amino acids. V lost 6 bases and J lost 3, with 11 bases in between. CDR1 and CDR2 from the germline V gene are MNHEY and SVGAGI. CDR3 nucleotide sequence: TGTGCCAGCAGGCTGACAGCCGACACTGAAGCTTTCTTT. As protein: CASRLTADTEAFF.

The chain carries TRBV15 and TRBJ2-5; 8 bases align to TRBD2. The CDR3 sequence is 16 residues long. Germline assignment: CDR1 LNHNV and CDR2 YYDKDF (reference sequence). After removal of 5 bases from V and 1 base from J, the junction contained 9 bases not matched to a gene. The CDR3 protein is CATSRPPLAAQETQYF. The DNA for the CDR3 is TGTGCCACCAGCCGCCCTCCACTAGCGGCCCAAGAGACCCAGTACTTC. The full variable domain, with the rest looked up from reference TRBV15 and TRBJ2-5, is DAMVIQNPRYQVTQFGKPVTLSCSQTLNHNVMYWYQQKSSQAPKLLFHYYDKDFNNEADTPDNFQSRRPNTSFCFLDIRSPGLGDTAMYLCATSRPPLAAQETQYFGPGTRLLVL.

The chain recombines TRBV9 with TRBJ1-3; D is possibly TRBD1 (5 bases). The CDR3 totals 15 residues. Germline loops: CDR1 SGDLS, CDR2 YYNGEE. V was shortened by 4 bases and J by 0 bases, with 11 bases between the two germline ends. The CDR3 region is CASSSQTVSGNTIYF. DNA of the CDR3: TGTGCCAGCAGCTCCCAGACAGTCTCTGGAAACACCATATATTTT.

The rearrangement links TRBV7-6 to TRBJ2-7; maybe TRBD2 (5 bases). V dropped 4 bases and J dropped 3 bases, with 16 bases sitting between them. Looked up from germline, CDR1 is SGHVS and CDR2 is FNYEAQ. CDR3 length: 15 residues. In nucleotides, the CDR3 is TGTGCCAGCAGCTCTGGGCGAGGGCCGAGCTACGAGCAGTACTTC. It specifies CASSSGRGPSYEQYF.

This clone was observed a single time. The chain uses TRBV29-1 and TRBJ2-3; TRBD2 agrees at 10 bases. Trimming cost V 0 bases and J 1 base; bases outside gene matches: 4. Germline V gene lookup returns CDR1 SQVTM and CDR2 ANQGSEA. The CDR3 has 16 residues. This chain's CDR3 is CSVEDDGLAGTDTQYF. The DNA for the CDR3 is TGCAGCGTTGAAGATGATGGACTAGCGGGCACAGATACGCAGTATTTT.

The chain carries TRBV7-6 and TRBJ1-1, with D possibly TRBD1 on 6 matching bases. CDR1 is SGHVS, CDR2 FNYEAQ, per germline. V gave up 5 bases and J gave up 4 bases, with 20 bases separating them. The CDR3 spans 16 residues. DNA of the CDR3: TGTGCCAGCAGCCCCCGGCTGGGGGCCTCGAGCACTGAAGCTTTCTTT. Protein sequence: CASSPRLGASSTEAFF.

This chain joins TRBV6-5 and TRBJ2-1; 8 bases match TRBD2. The trim removed 4 bases at V and 3 bases at J, leaving 5 bases unmatched. This CDR3 is 15 amino acids long. Germline CDR1 MNHEY, CDR2 SVGAGI. The CDR3 DNA reads as TGTGCCAGCAGTTCTCGGGGGGGCCGCTACAATGAGCAGTTCTTC. It yields the protein CASSSRGGRYNEQFF.

CDR3 protein: CAISESVGLAGGPQETQYF. The CDR3 DNA sequence: TGTGCCATCAGTGAGTCTGTCGGACTAGCGGGGGGGCCCCAAGAGACCCAGTACTTC. The chain joins TRBV10-3 to TRBJ2-5; 15 positions match TRBD2. The V gene end was trimmed by 0 bases and the J gene end by 1 base; junction bases not matched to a gene: 6. The V gene's germline CDR1 is ENHRY and CDR2 SYGVKD. There are 19 residues in the CDR3.

The chain links TRBV5-1 to TRBJ2-3; 7 bases agree with TRBD2. J lost 0 bases, V lost 2 bases, and 6 bases had no gene match. CDR1 and CDR2 (germline): SGHRS, YFSETQ. The CDR3 spans 16 residues. The CDR3 spells CASSLPSGVSTDTQYF. Here the CDR3 DNA reads TGCGCCAGCAGCTTACCCAGCGGGGTTAGCACAGATACGCAGTATTTT. Full variable domain (rest looked up from reference TRBV5-1 and TRBJ2-3): KAGVTQTPRYLIKTRGQQVTLSCSPISGHRSVSWYQQTPGQGLQFLFEYFSETQRNKGNFPGRFSGRQFSNSRSEMNVSTLELGDSALYLCASSLPSGVSTDTQYFGPGTRLTVL.

The chain has TRBV3-1 (or the pseudogene TRBV3-2) and TRBJ1-2, with D possibly being TRBD1 (6 bases). The CDR3 is 15 amino acids. The germline V and J ends were trimmed by 1 base and 1 base, with 10 bases remaining between them. Germline V gene sequence: CDR1 LGHDT, CDR2 YNNKEL (reference sequence). In DNA form, the CDR3 reads TGTGCCAGCAGCCAAGGTCCGGGACATAACTATGGCTACACCTTC. Translation gives CASSQGPGHNYGYTF.

The V gene is TRBV11-2, the J gene TRBJ2-3; possible D gene TRBD2, 5 bases. Per germline, CDR1 SGHAT and CDR2 FQNNGV. The CDR3 is 17 amino acids. Trimming stripped 2 bases from V and 1 base from J, with 16 bases between. This chain's CDR3 is CASSLFVGVEGTDTQYF. The DNA for the CDR3 is TGTGCCAGCAGCTTATTTGTGGGCGTGGAGGGCACAGATACGCAGTATTTT. Drawing the rest from reference TRBV11-2 and TRBJ2-3, the complete variable domain is EAGVAQSPRYKIIEKRQSVAFWCNPISGHATLYWYQQILGQGPKLLIQFQNNGVVDDSQLPKDRFSAERLKGVDSTLKIQPAKLEDSAVYLCASSLFVGVEGTDTQYFGPGTRLTVL.

The CDR3 is CASSVDAGSSSYEQYF. The CDR3 nucleotides are TGTGCCAGCAGCGTAGACGCCGGATCTAGCTCCTACGAGCAGTACTTC. The V and J genes are TRBV9 and TRBJ2-7; no reliable D call. Germline values: CDR1 SGDLS, CDR2 YYNGEE. V was pared by 0 bases and J by 0 bases, with 13 bases between. CDR3 length equals 16 residues.

The J gene is TRBJ1-5, the V gene TRBV6-1; the D gene is possibly TRBD1 (6 bases). CDR1 and CDR2 (germline): MNHNS, SASEGT. This CDR3 is 16 amino acids long. Trimming took off 2 bases at V and 6 bases at J, with 17 bases between the two ends. The chain's CDR3 is CASSELGGGPPQPQHF. The CDR3 coding sequence is TGTGCCAGCAGTGAACTCGGGGGGGGCCCACCTCAGCCCCAGCATTTT.